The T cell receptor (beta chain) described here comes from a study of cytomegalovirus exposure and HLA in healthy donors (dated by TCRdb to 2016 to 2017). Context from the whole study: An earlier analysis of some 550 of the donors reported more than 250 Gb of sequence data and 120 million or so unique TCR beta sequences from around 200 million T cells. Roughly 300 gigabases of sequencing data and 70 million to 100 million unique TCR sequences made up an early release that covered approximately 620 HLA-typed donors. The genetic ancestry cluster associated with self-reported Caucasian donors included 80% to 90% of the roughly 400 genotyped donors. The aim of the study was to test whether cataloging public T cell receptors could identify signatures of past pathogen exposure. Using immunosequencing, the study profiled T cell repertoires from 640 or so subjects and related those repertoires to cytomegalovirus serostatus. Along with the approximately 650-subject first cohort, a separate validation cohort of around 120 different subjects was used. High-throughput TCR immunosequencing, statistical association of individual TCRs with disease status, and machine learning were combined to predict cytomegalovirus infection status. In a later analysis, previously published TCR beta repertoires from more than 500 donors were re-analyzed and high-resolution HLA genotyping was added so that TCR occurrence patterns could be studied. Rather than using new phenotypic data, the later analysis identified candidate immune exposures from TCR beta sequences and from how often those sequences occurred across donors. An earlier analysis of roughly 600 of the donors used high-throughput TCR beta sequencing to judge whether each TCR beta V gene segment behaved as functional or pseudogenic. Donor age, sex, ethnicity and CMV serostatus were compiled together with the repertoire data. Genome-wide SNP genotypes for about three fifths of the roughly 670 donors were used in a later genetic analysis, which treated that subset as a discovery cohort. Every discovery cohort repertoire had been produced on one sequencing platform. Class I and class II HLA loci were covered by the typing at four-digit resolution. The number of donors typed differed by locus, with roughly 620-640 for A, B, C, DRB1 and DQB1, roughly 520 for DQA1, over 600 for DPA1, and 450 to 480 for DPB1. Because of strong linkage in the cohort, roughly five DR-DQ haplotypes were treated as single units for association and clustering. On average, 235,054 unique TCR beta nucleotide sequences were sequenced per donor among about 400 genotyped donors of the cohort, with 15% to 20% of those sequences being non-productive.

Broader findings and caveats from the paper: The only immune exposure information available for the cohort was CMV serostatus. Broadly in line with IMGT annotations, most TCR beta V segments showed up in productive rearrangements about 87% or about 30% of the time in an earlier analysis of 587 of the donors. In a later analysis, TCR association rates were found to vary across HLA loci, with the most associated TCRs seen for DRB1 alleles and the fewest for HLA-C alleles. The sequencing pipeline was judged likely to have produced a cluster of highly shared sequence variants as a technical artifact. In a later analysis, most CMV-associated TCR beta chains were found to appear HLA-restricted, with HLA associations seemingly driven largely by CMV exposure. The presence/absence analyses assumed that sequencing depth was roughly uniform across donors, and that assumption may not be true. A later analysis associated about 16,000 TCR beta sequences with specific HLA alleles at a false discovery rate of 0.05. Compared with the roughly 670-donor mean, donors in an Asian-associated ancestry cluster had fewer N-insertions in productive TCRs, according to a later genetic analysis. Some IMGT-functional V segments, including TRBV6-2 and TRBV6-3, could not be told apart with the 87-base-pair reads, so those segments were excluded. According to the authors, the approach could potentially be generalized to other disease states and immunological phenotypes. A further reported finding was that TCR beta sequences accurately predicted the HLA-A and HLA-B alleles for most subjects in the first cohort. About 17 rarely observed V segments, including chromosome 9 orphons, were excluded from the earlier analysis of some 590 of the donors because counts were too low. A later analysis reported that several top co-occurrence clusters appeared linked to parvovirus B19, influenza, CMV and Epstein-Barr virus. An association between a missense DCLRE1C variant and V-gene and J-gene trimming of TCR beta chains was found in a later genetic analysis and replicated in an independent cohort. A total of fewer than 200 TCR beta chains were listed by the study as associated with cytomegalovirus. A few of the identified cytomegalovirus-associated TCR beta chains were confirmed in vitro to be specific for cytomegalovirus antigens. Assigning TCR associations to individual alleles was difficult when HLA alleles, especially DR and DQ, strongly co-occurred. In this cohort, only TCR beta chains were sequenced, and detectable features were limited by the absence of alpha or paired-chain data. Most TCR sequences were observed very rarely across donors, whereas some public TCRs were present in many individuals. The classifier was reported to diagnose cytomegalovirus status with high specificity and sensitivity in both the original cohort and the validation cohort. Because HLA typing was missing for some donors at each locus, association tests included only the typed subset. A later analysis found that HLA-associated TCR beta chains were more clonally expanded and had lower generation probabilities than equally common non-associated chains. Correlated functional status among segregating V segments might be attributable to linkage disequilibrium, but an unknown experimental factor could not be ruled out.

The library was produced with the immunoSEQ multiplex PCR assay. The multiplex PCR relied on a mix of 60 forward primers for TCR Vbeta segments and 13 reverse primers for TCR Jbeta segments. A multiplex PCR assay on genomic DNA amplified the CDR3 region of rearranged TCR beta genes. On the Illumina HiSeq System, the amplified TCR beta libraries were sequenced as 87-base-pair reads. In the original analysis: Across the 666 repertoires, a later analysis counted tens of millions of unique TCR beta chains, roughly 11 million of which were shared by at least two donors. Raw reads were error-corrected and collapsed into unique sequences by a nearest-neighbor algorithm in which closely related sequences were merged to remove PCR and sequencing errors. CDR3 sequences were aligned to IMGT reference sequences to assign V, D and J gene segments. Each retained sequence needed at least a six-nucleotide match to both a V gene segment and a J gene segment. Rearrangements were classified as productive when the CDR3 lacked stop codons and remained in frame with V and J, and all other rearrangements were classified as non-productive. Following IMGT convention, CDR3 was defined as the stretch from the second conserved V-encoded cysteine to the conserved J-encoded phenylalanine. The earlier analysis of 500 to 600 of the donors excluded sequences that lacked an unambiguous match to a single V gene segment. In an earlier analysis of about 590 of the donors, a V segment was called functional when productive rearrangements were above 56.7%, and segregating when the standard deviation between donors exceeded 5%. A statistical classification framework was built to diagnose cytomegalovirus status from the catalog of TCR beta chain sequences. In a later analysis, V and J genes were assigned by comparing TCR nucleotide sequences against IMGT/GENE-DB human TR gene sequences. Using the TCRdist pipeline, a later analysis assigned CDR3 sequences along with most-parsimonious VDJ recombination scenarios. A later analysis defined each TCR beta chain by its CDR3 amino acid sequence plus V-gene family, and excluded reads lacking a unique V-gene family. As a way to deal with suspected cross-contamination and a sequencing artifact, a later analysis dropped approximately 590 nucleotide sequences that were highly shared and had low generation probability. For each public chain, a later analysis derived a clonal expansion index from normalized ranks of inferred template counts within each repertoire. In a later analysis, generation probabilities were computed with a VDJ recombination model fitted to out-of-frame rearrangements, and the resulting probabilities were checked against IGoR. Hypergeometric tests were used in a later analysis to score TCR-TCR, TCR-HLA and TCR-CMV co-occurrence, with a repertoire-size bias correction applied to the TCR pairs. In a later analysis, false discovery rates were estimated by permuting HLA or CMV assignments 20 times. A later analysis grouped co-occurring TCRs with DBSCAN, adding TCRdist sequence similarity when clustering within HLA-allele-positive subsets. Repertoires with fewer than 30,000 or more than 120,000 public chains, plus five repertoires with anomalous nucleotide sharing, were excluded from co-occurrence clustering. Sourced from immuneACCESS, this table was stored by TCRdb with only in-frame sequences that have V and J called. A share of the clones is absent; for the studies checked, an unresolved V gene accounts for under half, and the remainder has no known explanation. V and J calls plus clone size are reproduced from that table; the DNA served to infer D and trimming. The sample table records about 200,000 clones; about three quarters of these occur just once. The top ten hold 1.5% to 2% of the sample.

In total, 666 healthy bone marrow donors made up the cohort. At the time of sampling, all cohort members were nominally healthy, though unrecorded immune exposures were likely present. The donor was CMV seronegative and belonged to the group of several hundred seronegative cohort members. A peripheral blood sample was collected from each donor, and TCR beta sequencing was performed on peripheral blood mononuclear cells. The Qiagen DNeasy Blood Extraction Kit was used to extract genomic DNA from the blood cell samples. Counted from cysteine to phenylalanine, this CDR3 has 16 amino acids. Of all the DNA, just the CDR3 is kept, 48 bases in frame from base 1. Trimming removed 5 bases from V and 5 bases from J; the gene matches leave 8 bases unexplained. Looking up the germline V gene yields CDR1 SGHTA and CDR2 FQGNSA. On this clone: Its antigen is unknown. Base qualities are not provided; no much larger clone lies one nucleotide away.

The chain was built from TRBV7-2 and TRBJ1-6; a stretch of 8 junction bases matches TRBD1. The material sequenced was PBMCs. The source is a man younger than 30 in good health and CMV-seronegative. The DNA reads TGTGCCAGCAGCCCGCGCCCGGGACAGGATAATTCACCCCTCCACTTT. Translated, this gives CASSPRPGQDNSPLHF.